A selection of T cell receptor beta chains follows, all from one sample in a study of cytomegalovirus exposure and HLA in healthy donors. The table came from immunoSEQ multiplex PCR; TCRdb's copy has only in-frame clones and leaves some out. The table includes 190,000 or so clones, 60% to 85% detected once. Sequenced sample: PBMCs. All receptors derive from a girl aged 10 to 17 in good health and CMV-seropositive. Each CDR3 is given with its conserved first and last residue. Fields, in order: CDR3 protein, CDR3 DNA, clone size, V gene, J gene, D gene. The D gene is left open where the match is weak. For some rows the clone size is stated as once, few or many, or as a class when expanded; others skip it.

CDR3: CASSSGYNGELFF
DNA: TGTGCCAGCAGTTCAGGCTATAACGGGGAGCTGTTTTTT
size: -
V: TRBV6-5
J: TRBJ2-2
D: -

CDR3: CASSLLVGDTQYF
DNA: TGCGCCAGCAGCTTATTAGTCGGAGATACGCAGTATTTT
size: few
V: TRBV5-1
J: TRBJ2-3
D: -

CDR3: CASSLSAGLAGGELFF
DNA: TGTGCCAGCAGTTTAAGCGCGGGACTAGCGGGGGGGGAGCTGTTTTTT
size: -
V: TRBV27
J: TRBJ2-2
D: TRBD2

CDR3: CASRPGSTDTQYF
DNA: TGTGCCAGCAGGCCGGGTTCAACAGATACGCAGTATTTT
size: -
V: TRBV5-4
J: TRBJ2-3
D: -

CDR3: CASSFSYEQYF
DNA: TGTGCCAGCAGCTTCAGTTACGAGCAGTACTTC
size: -
V: TRBV7-8
J: TRBJ2-7
D: -

CDR3: CASSPDGQGTTGYTF
DNA: TGCGCCAGCAGCCCGGACGGACAGGGAACGACCGGCTACACCTTC
size: -
V: TRBV5-1
J: TRBJ1-2
D: TRBD1

CDR3: CASRPGRGKSTDTQYF
DNA: TGTGCCAGCAGACCTGGAAGGGGCAAGAGCACAGATACGCAGTATTTT
size: -
V: TRBV11-2
J: TRBJ2-3
D: -

CDR3: CASSPRLRQGADTQYF
DNA: TGTGCCAGCAGCCCACGCCTCCGACAGGGGGCAGATACGCAGTATTTT
size: -
V: TRBV7-2
J: TRBJ2-3
D: TRBD1

CDR3: CASSQGSLWGDEQFF
DNA: TGTGCCAGCAGCCAAGGAAGCTTATGGGGGGATGAGCAGTTCTTC
size: -
V: TRBV14
J: TRBJ2-1
D: -

CDR3: CASSQGLAGASYEQYF
DNA: TGCGCCAGCAGCCAGGGACTAGCGGGGGCCTCCTACGAGCAGTACTTC
size: -
V: TRBV4-1
J: TRBJ2-7
D: TRBD2

CDR3: CASSLTVTLNTEAFF
DNA: TGCGCCAGCAGCTTGACAGTTACCCTGAACACTGAAGCTTTCTTT
size: -
V: TRBV5-1
J: TRBJ1-1
D: -

CDR3: CASSQDGGAYQPQHF
DNA: TGCGCCAGCAGCCAAGACGGGGGGGCTTATCAGCCCCAGCATTTT
size: -
V: TRBV4-3
J: TRBJ1-5
D: -

CDR3: CASRGADGEQFF
DNA: TGTGCCAGCAGAGGGGCGGATGGTGAGCAGTTCTTC
size: -
V: TRBV2
J: TRBJ2-1
D: -

CDR3: CASSSLGTSTDTQYF
DNA: TGTGCCAGCAGTAGCCTAGGAACCAGCACAGATACGCAGTATTTT
size: once
V: TRBV6-1
J: TRBJ2-3
D: -

CDR3: CAISDRDSTNYGYTF
DNA: TGTGCCATCAGTGACAGGGACAGCACGAATTATGGCTACACCTTC
size: -
V: TRBV10-3
J: TRBJ1-2
D: TRBD1

CDR3: CASRSPGGRTGELFF
DNA: TGTGCCAGCAGGAGTCCAGGGGGAAGGACCGGGGAGCTGTTTTTT
size: -
V: TRBV11-2
J: TRBJ2-2
D: TRBD1

CDR3: CASSQDRVKLQFF
DNA: TGCGCCAGCAGCCAGGACAGGGTAAAGTTGCAGTTCTTC
size: -
V: TRBV4-3
J: TRBJ2-1
D: TRBD1

CDR3: CASSLVWENGYTF
DNA: TGTGCCAGCAGCTTAGTCTGGGAGAATGGCTACACCTTC
size: -
V: TRBV11-3
J: TRBJ1-2
D: -

CDR3: CASSFLAGTHHEQYF
DNA: TGTGCCAGCAGTTTCCTAGCGGGCACCCACCACGAGCAGTACTTC
size: few
V: TRBV27
J: TRBJ2-7
D: TRBD2

CDR3: CASSVAGTVTSFPPDTQYF
DNA: TGTGCCAGCAGCGTAGCCGGGACAGTTACTAGCTTCCCCCCAGATACGCAGTATTTT
size: few
V: TRBV9
J: TRBJ2-3
D: -

CDR3: CASSYSTGQGDTIYF
DNA: TGTGCCAGCAGTTACTCGACGGGACAGGGTGACACCATATATTTT
size: -
V: TRBV6-6
J: TRBJ1-3
D: TRBD1

CDR3: CASRAEPGQGGSEQYF
DNA: TGTGCCAGCAGGGCAGAACCCGGACAGGGGGGCAGCGAGCAGTACTTC
size: -
V: TRBV27
J: TRBJ2-7
D: TRBD1

CDR3: CAIRDRGLTDTQYF
DNA: TGTGCCATCAGGGACAGGGGCCTCACAGATACGCAGTATTTT
size: -
V: TRBV10-3
J: TRBJ2-3
D: TRBD1

CDR3: CASSPPIGGGANTGELFF
DNA: TGTGCCAGCTCACCACCGATCGGCGGGGGTGCGAACACCGGGGAGCTGTTTTTT
size: -
V: TRBV18
J: TRBJ2-2
D: TRBD2

CDR3: CASSLTSGITYEQYF
DNA: TGTGCCAGCAGCTTGACTAGCGGGATCACCTACGAGCAGTACTTC
size: -
V: TRBV7-9
J: TRBJ2-7
D: TRBD2

CDR3: CASSTGSIGQTQYF
DNA: TGTGCCAGCAGCACCGGGAGTATAGGACAGACCCAGTACTTC
size: -
V: TRBV11-2
J: TRBJ2-5
D: -

CDR3: CASSPQEASSYEQYF
DNA: TGTGCCAGCTCACCACAGGAGGCGAGCTCCTACGAGCAGTACTTC
size: -
V: TRBV18
J: TRBJ2-7
D: -

CDR3: CASSPWAASGASYNEQFF
DNA: TGTGCCAGCAGCCCCTGGGCGGCTAGCGGCGCCTCCTACAATGAGCAGTTCTTC
size: -
V: TRBV7-2
J: TRBJ2-1
D: TRBD2

CDR3: CASSQDHQRGPGELFF
DNA: TGCGCCAGCAGCCAAGATCACCAGCGGGGGCCCGGGGAGCTGTTTTTT
size: medium-sized
V: TRBV4-3
J: TRBJ2-2
D: TRBD2

CDR3: CASSFSRQETQYF
DNA: TGCGCCAGCAGCTTCAGCAGGCAAGAGACCCAGTACTTC
size: few
V: TRBV5-1
J: TRBJ2-5
D: -

CDR3: CASSEALGGTEAFF
DNA: TGTGCCAGCAGTGAAGCCTTGGGGGGCACTGAAGCTTTCTTT
size: once
V: TRBV6-1
J: TRBJ1-1
D: -

CDR3: CASSPGGVLDSPLHF
DNA: TGTGCCAGCAGCCCAGGAGGAGTCCTCGATTCACCCCTCCACTTT
size: -
V: TRBV5-4
J: TRBJ1-6
D: -

CDR3: CAWEGQETQYF
DNA: TGTGCCTGGGAGGGACAAGAGACCCAGTACTTC
size: -
V: TRBV30
J: TRBJ2-5
D: -

CDR3: CASSISGGLNIQYF
DNA: TGTGCCAGCAGTATTAGCGGGGGGCTAAACATTCAGTACTTC
size: -
V: TRBV25-1
J: TRBJ2-4
D: TRBD2

CDR3: CASSFVSPETQYF
DNA: TGTGCCAGCAGCTTCGTTAGTCCCGAGACCCAGTACTTC
size: -
V: TRBV5-5
J: TRBJ2-5
D: -

CDR3: CASSLGLAAVETQYF
DNA: TGCGCCAGCAGCTTGGGACTAGCGGCGGTGGAGACCCAGTACTTC
size: -
V: TRBV5-1
J: TRBJ2-5
D: TRBD2

CDR3: CASSESGQGLETQYF
DNA: TGCGCCAGCAGTGAGTCGGGACAGGGGTTGGAGACCCAGTACTTC
size: -
V: TRBV10-1
J: TRBJ2-5
D: TRBD1

CDR3: CVIKQKAAYEQYF
DNA: TGTGTCATCAAGCAGAAGGCGGCATACGAGCAGTACTTC
size: few
V: TRBV2
J: TRBJ2-7
D: -

CDR3: CASSLVGGAGANVLTF
DNA: TGTGCCAGCAGCTTAGTGGGGGGAGCTGGGGCCAACGTCCTGACTTTC
size: -
V: TRBV7-2
J: TRBJ2-6
D: -

CDR3: CASSQGAGDIYNEQFF
DNA: TGCGCCAGCAGCCAAGGAGCGGGGGATATCTACAATGAGCAGTTCTTC
size: medium-sized
V: TRBV4-3
J: TRBJ2-1
D: TRBD2

CDR3: CASSLAISTVYYGYTF
DNA: TGTGCCAGCAGCTTAGCGATCTCAACGGTCTACTATGGCTACACCTTC
size: -
V: TRBV7-2
J: TRBJ1-2
D: -

CDR3: CASSQEPGGNQPQHF
DNA: TGCGCCAGCAGCCAAGAACCAGGGGGAAATCAGCCCCAGCATTTT
size: -
V: TRBV4-1
J: TRBJ1-5
D: TRBD1

CDR3: CASAGDSTYNSPLHF
DNA: TGTGCCAGCGCAGGGGATAGCACCTATAATTCACCCCTCCACTTT
size: -
V: TRBV2
J: TRBJ1-6
D: -

CDR3: CASSPGQGMYNEQFF
DNA: TGTGCCAGCAGCCCCGGACAGGGAATGTACAATGAGCAGTTCTTC
size: -
V: TRBV5-6
J: TRBJ2-1
D: TRBD1

CDR3: CASSWASGGSNEQFF
DNA: TGTGCCAGCAGCTGGGCTAGCGGGGGCAGCAATGAGCAGTTCTTC
size: -
V: TRBV11-3
J: TRBJ2-1
D: TRBD2

CDR3: CASSPWASGGPKNIQYF
DNA: TGTGCCAGCAGCCCGTGGGCTAGCGGGGGACCCAAAAACATTCAGTACTTC
size: -
V: TRBV7-2
J: TRBJ2-4
D: TRBD2

CDR3: CAWSVGNEKLFF
DNA: TGTGCCTGGAGTGTCGGGAATGAAAAACTGTTTTTT
size: -
V: TRBV30
J: TRBJ1-4
D: -

CDR3: CASSPQGTVNTEAFF
DNA: TGTGCCAGCAGTCCACAGGGTACCGTGAACACTGAAGCTTTCTTT
size: -
V: TRBV7-8
J: TRBJ1-1
D: -

CDR3: CASSIPGEDFF
DNA: TGTGCCAGTAGTATCCCCGGGGAGGATTTCTTT
size: -
V: TRBV19
J: TRBJ1-1
D: -

CDR3: CASSSSLNTDTQYF
DNA: TGTGCCAGCAGTAGTAGCCTCAACACAGATACGCAGTATTTT
size: -
V: TRBV7-7
J: TRBJ2-3
D: -

CDR3: CASSSGGFGYGYTF
DNA: TGTGCCAGCAGTTCAGGGGGCTTTGGGTATGGCTACACCTTC
size: -
V: TRBV7-2
J: TRBJ1-2
D: TRBD1

CDR3: CASSVEDSPYNSPLHF
DNA: TGTGCCAGCAGCGTAGAGGACAGCCCCTATAATTCACCCCTCCACTTT
size: -
V: TRBV9
J: TRBJ1-6
D: -

CDR3: CAIRGQGVNEKLFF
DNA: TGTGCCATCAGGGGACAGGGGGTTAATGAAAAACTGTTTTTT
size: -
V: TRBV10-3
J: TRBJ1-4
D: TRBD1